The next 13 T cell receptor beta chains were all read from a single sample in a study of molecular identifiers for immune sequencing clone quantification. One entry per CDR3 protein results from TCRdb running MiXCR on the PCR reads. The data show 400,000 to 600,000 distinct CDR3 sequences, over 20% seen once. Sequencing was carried out using naive CD8+ T cells from blood, with Jurkat cell RNA spiked in. Subset specified: FACS-sorted CD8+CD4-CCR7+CD45RA+ naive T cells. The receptor source for this set is a human donor in good health. Some libraries in this study had Jurkat cell RNA spiked in.

This clonotype was detected many times. DNA for the CDR3: TGCAGCGTTGAAGCTTTCGGGGGTACCGGGGAGCTGTTTTTT. Translation gives CSVEAFGGTGELFF. The chain carries TRBV29-1 and TRBJ2-2; TRBD2 might be the D (6 bases). In germline, CDR1 is SQVTM, CDR2 ANQGSEA. V was cut by 1 base and J by 5 bases, with 11 bases left in between. This CDR3 is built from 14 residues.

The chain carries TRBV30 and TRBJ1-4; TRBD1 aligns across 11 bases. The CDR3 covers 19 residues. CDR1 GTSNPN and CDR2 SVGIG come from the germline V gene (reference sequence). The V segment lost 4 bases and the J segment 6 bases; nucleotides outside the gene matches: 19. The DNA of the CDR3 is TGTGCCTGGATTAAAACGATCCGGGACAGGGGGATGATTGATGAAAAACTGTTTTTT. This translates into CAWIKTIRDRGMIDEKLFF.

This clonotype was seen repeatedly, ten times or more. The junction differs from germline at one of its ends, possibly a read error. This chain uses TRBV6-6 with TRBJ1-1; 7 nucleotides align to TRBD1. The CDR3 sequence is 14 residues long. From germline, CDR1 is MNHNY and CDR2 SVGAGI (reference sequence). The DNA of the CDR3 is TGTGCCAGCAGTGACTCCCACAGGGGCCCTGAAGCTTTCTTT. Amino acids: CASSDSHRGPEAFF.

With respect to this clonotype: Sequence at one end of the junction differs from germline and may be a read error. The V gene is TRBV7-9, the J gene TRBJ2-5; TRBD2 matches at 7 bases. CDR1 is SEHNR, CDR2 FQNEAQ, per germline (reference sequence). The CDR3 covers 15 residues. CDR3 bases: TGTGCCAGCAGCTCAAAAGGAGGCGGGAGAGAGGCCCAGTACTTC. It codes for CASSSKGGGREAQYF.

The table lists this clonotype with many counts. V gene TRBV4-3 combines with J gene TRBJ2-1; tentative D call: TRBD2 (7 bases). The V gene's germline CDR1 is LGHNA and CDR2 YSLEER. This CDR3 is 12 amino acids long. Between the trimmed V and J ends, which lost 1 base and 13 bases, there was a span of 11 bases. CDR3 region: CASSQGGGVQFF. In DNA, the CDR3 is TGCGCCAGCAGCCAAGGAGGGGGGGTCCAGTTCTTC.

This chain connects TRBV4-3 to TRBJ2-7, with TRBD2 matching 7 bases. This CDR3 is built from 14 residues. V lost 0 bases to trimming and J lost 2 bases; unmatched junction nucleotides: 1. Germline loops: CDR1 LGHNA, CDR2 YSLEER. The CDR3 protein is CASSQDGTTYEQYF. The CDR3 DNA is TGCGCCAGCAGCCAAGATGGGACTACCTACGAGCAGTACTTC.

The V and J genes are TRBV24-1 and TRBJ1-2, with D perhaps TRBD1 (5 bases). CDR1 and CDR2 from the germline V gene are KGHDR and SFDVKD. Deletions cut 2 bases from V and 8 bases from J, with 11 bases between. This CDR3 comprises 13 residues. The CDR3 loop reads CATSDWGLSGYTF. CDR3 in DNA: TGTGCCACCAGTGATTGGGGCCTCTCGGGCTACACCTTC.

The sample holds many counts of this clonotype. The chain couples TRBV2 to TRBJ1-6, with 8 positions matching TRBD1. With 6 bases clipped from V and 0 bases from J, the junction kept 13 bases outside the gene matches. Per germline, CDR1 SNHLY and CDR2 FYNNEI. CDR3 size: 19 residues. The CDR3 region has the DNA TGTGCCAGCAGCCCCAGCCCGGGACAGGCGAGCTCCTATAATTCACCCCTCCACTTT. Its translation is CASSPSPGQASSYNSPLHF. The full variable domain, in which reference TRBV2 and TRBJ1-6 provide the parts outside the CDR3, is EPEVTQTPSHQVTQMGQEVILRCVPISNHLYFYWYRQILGQKVEFLVSFYNNEISEKSEIFDDQFSVERPDGSNFTLKIRSTKLEDSAMYFCASSPSPGQASSYNSPLHFGNGTRLTVT.

This clonotype has just a few counts. The genes are TRBV6-1 and TRBJ1-1; 8 bases match TRBD1. The trim removed 4 bases at V and 8 bases at J, leaving 3 bases unmatched. The V gene's germline CDR1 is MNHNS and CDR2 SASEGT. This CDR3 has 12 residues. CDR3 region: CASSGGQAEAFF. The CDR3 DNA is TGTGCCAGCAGTGGGGGACAGGCGGAAGCTTTCTTT.

This clonotype was detected ten times or more. This chain links TRBV4-1 with TRBJ1-1; 7 bases agree with TRBD1. CDR1 MGHRA and CDR2 YSYEKL come from the germline V gene. The CDR3 length is 15 residues. V gave up 3 bases and J gave up 2 bases; unmatched junction bases: 6. The CDR3 coding sequence is TGCGCCAGCAGCCAGTACCGGACAGGAAACACTGAAGCTTTCTTT. This encodes CASSQYRTGNTEAFF.

This clonotype was seen a handful of times. The CDR3 protein is CASSQDLPVGGNTIYF. CDR3 nucleotides: TGCGCCAGCAGCCAAGATCTCCCTGTGGGCGGAAACACCATATATTTT. The V call is TRBV4-3, the J call TRBJ1-3, with D unclear. The CDR3 totals 16 residues. Trimming cost V 0 bases and J 4 bases, with 13 bases left between them. Germline V gives CDR1 LGHNA, CDR2 YSLEER.

This clonotype showed up just a few times. The chain recombines TRBV7-3 with TRBJ2-3; maybe TRBD2 (7 bases). The germline V and J ends were trimmed by 9 bases and 1 base, with 14 bases remaining between them. Germline CDR1 reads SGHTA; CDR2 reads FQGTGA. The length of the CDR3 is 14 residues. The CDR3 loop reads CARQGGMGTDTQYF. The DNA for the CDR3 is TGTGCCAGACAGGGAGGGATGGGCACAGATACGCAGTATTTT.

The CDR3 DNA is TGTGCCTGGAGCTACGGGCGGGGAGATACGCAGTATTTT. Protein product: CAWSYGRGDTQYF. This chain uses TRBV30 with TRBJ2-3; D might be TRBD2 (6 bases). The CDR3 is made up of 13 amino acids. Per the germline V gene, CDR1 is GTSNPN and CDR2 is SVGIG (reference sequence). V was shortened by 3 bases and J by 5 bases, with 12 bases between the two germline ends.